Following are 23 T cell receptor beta chains from one sample sequenced in a study of ipilimumab plus nivolumab after autologous stem cell transplantation. Libraries were prepared by immunoSEQ multiplex PCR; TCRdb keeps only in-frame clonotypes and omits some of them. The repertoire holds about 20,000 clones, with nearly 75% as singletons. Sequencing was performed on PBMCs, taken in a trial of ipilimumab plus nivolumab as post-transplant consolidation. These receptors were obtained from a male donor with diffuse large B-cell lymphoma.

The chain joins TRBV18 to TRBJ2-7; a possible D gene is TRBD1 (6 bases). Germline CDR1 and CDR2: KGHSH and LQKENI. Trimming shortened V by 2 bases and J by 6 bases, and 14 bases separated the two germline ends. The CDR3 has 14 amino acids. The CDR3 sequence: CASSPGATGPEQYF. The CDR3 coding sequence is TGTGCCAGCTCACCAGGGGCGACAGGACCCGAGCAGTACTTC.

The CDR3: CASSSAAQETQYF. As DNA, the CDR3 is TGCGCCAGCAGCTCGGCGGCTCAAGAGACCCAGTACTTC. The chain employs TRBV5-1 and TRBJ2-5, with unresolved D. Trimming pared 3 bases from V and 2 bases from J, leaving 8 bases between. The CDR3 consists of 13 residues. Germline CDR1 SGHRS, CDR2 YFSETQ. Supplemented by reference TRBV5-1 and TRBJ2-5, the full variable domain reads KAGVTQTPRYLIKTRGQQVTLSCSPISGHRSVSWYQQTPGQGLQFLFEYFSETQRNKGNFPGRFSGRQFSNSRSEMNVSTLELGDSALYLCASSSAAQETQYFGPGTRLLVL.

The rearrangement links TRBV5-1 to TRBJ2-1, with TRBD1 matching 7 bases. Germline trimming cut 2 bases from V and 7 bases from J; bases unmatched to any gene: 6. This CDR3 has 14 residues. Per the germline V gene, CDR1 is SGHRS and CDR2 is YFSETQ. The CDR3 loop reads CASSFGGTDNEQFF. The CDR3 nucleotides read TGCGCCAGCAGCTTTGGTGGGACAGATAATGAGCAGTTCTTC. The full variable domain, its missing parts supplied by reference TRBV5-1 and TRBJ2-1, is KAGVTQTPRYLIKTRGQQVTLSCSPISGHRSVSWYQQTPGQGLQFLFEYFSETQRNKGNFPGRFSGRQFSNSRSEMNVSTLELGDSALYLCASSFGGTDNEQFFGPGTRLTVL.

The chain is built from TRBV5-1 and TRBJ2-5; D possibly corresponds to TRBD2 (6 bases). Germline lookup yields CDR1 SGHRS and CDR2 YFSETQ. The CDR3 covers 14 residues. Trimming left V 1 base short and J 4 bases short, with 11 bases between. The CDR3: CASSLTGSGETQYF. In DNA, the CDR3 is TGCGCCAGCAGCTTGACCGGGAGCGGAGAGACCCAGTACTTC.

The J gene is TRBJ2-5, the V gene TRBV9; no firm D call. V lost 0 bases and J lost 0, with 12 bases in between. The CDR3 runs 16 residues. Per germline, CDR1 SGDLS and CDR2 YYNGEE. As DNA, the CDR3 is TGTGCCAGCAGCGTAGCTAGTATGGCAGACCAAGAGACCCAGTACTTC. Its protein is CASSVASMADQETQYF.

The chain has TRBV9 and TRBJ2-7; unclear D gene. This CDR3 has 13 amino acids. Trimming removed 1 base at V and 3 bases at J, with 8 bases between. Looked up from germline, CDR1 is SGDLS and CDR2 is YYNGEE. The CDR3 region is CASSVSPSYEQYF. CDR3 DNA sequence: TGTGCCAGCAGCGTATCCCCGAGCTACGAGCAGTACTTC.

V usage is TRBV7-8 and J usage is TRBJ1-5; D not resolved. Germline values: CDR1 SGHVS, CDR2 FQNEAQ. This CDR3 contains 13 residues. V lost 0 bases, J lost 5 bases, and 5 bases lay in between. CDR3 amino acids: CASSLARDQPQHF. In DNA form, the CDR3 reads TGTGCCAGCAGCTTAGCGCGAGATCAGCCCCAGCATTTT.

This clone appeared a few times. The gene calls are TRBV29-1 and TRBJ2-6; possibly TRBD2 for D (6 bases). V was shortened by 6 bases and J by 0 bases, with 15 bases between the two germline ends. The germline CDR1 and CDR2 sequences are SQVTM and ANQGSEA. The CDR3 is made up of 16 amino acids. The DNA of the CDR3 is TGCAGCGTCGGATCCGGCGGGGACTCTGGGGCCAACGTCCTGACTTTC. Residues: CSVGSGGDSGANVLTF. The full variable domain, with the rest looked up from reference TRBV29-1 and TRBJ2-6, is SAVISQKPSRDICQRGTSLTIQCQVDSQVTMMFWYRQQPGQSLTLIATANQGSEATYESGFVIDKFPISRPNLTFSTLTVSNMSPEDSSIYLCSVGSGGDSGANVLTFGAGSRLTVL.

The chain joins TRBV11-3 to TRBJ2-3; 11 bases match TRBD2. The trim removed 5 bases at V and 2 bases at J, leaving 3 bases unmatched. CDR1 SGHNT and CDR2 YENEEA come from the germline V gene. CDR3 size: 15 residues. The CDR3 DNA reads as TGTGCCAGCAGCCGACTAGCGGGGTCCACAGATACGCAGTATTTT. Its protein is CASSRLAGSTDTQYF.

This clone rates as medium-sized. The chain is built from TRBV11-1 and TRBJ1-6, with D possibly being TRBD1 (6 bases). V shed 5 bases and J shed 7 bases, with 18 bases lying between them. This CDR3 spans 16 amino acids. Germline V gene data show CDR1 as SGHAT and CDR2 as FQDESV (reference sequence). CDR3 bases: TGTGCCAGCAGCGGGGACACTTGGGCACGGAATTCACCCCTCCACTTT. Amino acids: CASSGDTWARNSPLHF. The variable domain in full, completed from reference TRBV11-1 and TRBJ1-6, reads EAEVAQSPRYKITEKSQAVAFWCDPISGHATLYWYRQILGQGPELLVQFQDESVVDDSQLPKDRFSAERLKGVDSTLKIQPAELGDSAMYLCASSGDTWARNSPLHFGNGTRLTVT.

The chain links TRBV5-1 to TRBJ2-1; 9 positions agree with TRBD1. The CDR3 loop spans 14 amino acids. Germline lookup yields CDR1 SGHRS and CDR2 YFSETQ. With 1 base clipped from V and 7 bases from J, the junction kept 3 bases outside the gene matches. CDR3 DNA: TGCGCCAGCAGCTTGACAGGGGGCAAGAATGAGCAGTTCTTC. Its protein is CASSLTGGKNEQFF.

V and J are TRBV9 and TRBJ2-7; D is undetermined. CDR1 SGDLS and CDR2 YYNGEE come from the germline V gene. Trimming left V 0 bases short and J 0 bases short, with 7 bases between. The CDR3 has 14 residues. The CDR3, as DNA: TGTGCCAGCAGCGTAGAAGGTCGCTCCTACGAGCAGTACTTC. Protein product: CASSVEGRSYEQYF.

The V call is TRBV29-1, the J call TRBJ2-1; D not resolved. CDR3 length: 10 amino acids. Germline-derived CDR1 and CDR2 are SQVTM and ANQGSEA. Between the trimmed V and J ends, which lost 6 bases and 16 bases, there was a span of 16 bases. This CDR3 is CSVGPDRYFF. DNA for the CDR3: TGCAGCGTCGGACCCGATCGGTATTTCTTC.

This clone showed up just a few times. The J gene is TRBJ2-7, the V gene TRBV11-3; 10 bases map to TRBD2. The CDR3 is 15 residues long. Germline lookup yields CDR1 SGHNT and CDR2 YENEEA. J gave up 3 bases and V 5 bases, and 7 bases lay outside the gene matches. This CDR3 is CASSLVAGGSYEQYF. As DNA, the CDR3 is TGTGCCAGCAGCCTGGTAGCGGGAGGAAGCTACGAGCAGTACTTC.

The CDR3 DNA is TGTGCCGGCTTGGACTCCACCCTGGGGACCCAGTACTTC. Protein sequence: CAGLDSTLGTQYF. The rearrangement joins TRBV6-1 to TRBJ2-5; maybe TRBD2 (5 bases). V was trimmed by 11 bases and J by 7 bases, leaving 20 bases between them. The CDR3 has 13 amino acids. In germline, CDR1 is MNHNS, CDR2 SASEGT.

This sequence joins TRBV7-8 and TRBJ1-2, with unresolved D. Germline-derived CDR1 and CDR2 are SGHVS and FQNEAQ. The CDR3 totals 12 residues. The V gene lost 4 bases and the J gene lost 3 bases, with 6 bases spanning the gap. DNA for the CDR3: TGTGCCAGCAGCTACTCGGACTATGGCTACACCTTC. Protein sequence: CASSYSDYGYTF.

The chain is built from TRBV5-1 and TRBJ1-1; possible D gene TRBD1, 5 bases. Germline V gene lookup returns CDR1 SGHRS and CDR2 YFSETQ. The CDR3 covers 13 residues. Trimming cost V 2 bases and J 7 bases, with 12 bases left between them. The CDR3 coding sequence is TGCGCCAGCAGCTTAAACCGGGACCGTGAAGCTTTCTTT. It encodes CASSLNRDREAFF.

The sample holds a few counts of this clone. Other DNA sequences in the sample encode the same CDR3. The gene calls are TRBV5-1 and TRBJ2-1, with TRBD1 matching 10 bases. The trim removed 0 bases at V and 3 bases at J, leaving 0 bases unmatched. Germline loops: CDR1 SGHRS, CDR2 YFSETQ. This CDR3 has 15 residues. DNA for the CDR3: TGCGCCAGCAGCTTGGGGACAGGGGGCTACAATGAGCAGTTCTTC. Protein: CASSLGTGGYNEQFF. Using reference TRBV5-1 and TRBJ2-1 for the parts outside the CDR3, the full variable domain is KAGVTQTPRYLIKTRGQQVTLSCSPISGHRSVSWYQQTPGQGLQFLFEYFSETQRNKGNFPGRFSGRQFSNSRSEMNVSTLELGDSALYLCASSLGTGGYNEQFFGPGTRLTVL.

The chain recombines TRBV7-8 with TRBJ1-1; D gene unclear. The germline V gene has CDR1 SGHVS and CDR2 FQNEAQ. The CDR3 runs 13 residues. Trimming removed 1 base from V and 10 bases from J, with 13 bases in between. CDR3 amino acids: CASSLDMVRGAFF. CDR3 nucleotide sequence: TGTGCCAGCAGCTTAGACATGGTGCGCGGAGCTTTCTTT. Supplemented by reference TRBV7-8 and TRBJ1-1, the full variable domain reads GAGVSQSPRYKVAKRGQDVALRCDPISGHVSLFWYQQALGQGPEFLTYFQNEAQLDKSGLPSDRFFAERPEGSVSTLKIQRTQQEDSAVYLCASSLDMVRGAFFGQGTRLTVV.

The chain links TRBV4-1 to TRBJ2-1; D is possibly TRBD1 or TRBD2 (5 bases each). Germline values: CDR1 MGHRA, CDR2 YSYEKL. Trimming left V 6 bases short and J 10 bases short, with 22 bases between. This CDR3 is built from 15 residues. CDR3 sequence (DNA): TGCGCCAGCAGACGATCCTGGTCCGGAGAGGGGGAGCAGTTCTTC. The encoded protein is CASRRSWSGEGEQFF.

This chain connects TRBV5-1 to TRBJ2-7, with D perhaps being TRBD1 or TRBD2 (5 bases each). The germline V gene encodes CDR1 SGHRS and CDR2 YFSETQ. This CDR3 contains 14 residues. V lost 0 bases and J 8 bases, leaving 15 bases between the germline ends. The CDR3 DNA follows: TGCGCCAGCAGCTTGGACGGGGCCAGTGTCAAGCAGTACTTC. Its translation: CASSLDGASVKQYF.

The chain couples TRBV10-1 to TRBJ2-5, with D perhaps matching TRBD2 (5 bases). Trimming removed 5 bases at V and 5 bases at J, with 12 bases between. Germline V gene sequence: CDR1 WNHNN, CDR2 SYGVQD (reference sequence). The CDR3 runs to 13 residues. The CDR3 DNA sequence: TGCGCCAGCAGTTCGGCGGACTGGGAGACCCAGTACTTC. Translating it yields CASSSADWETQYF.

This clone was observed a single time. The CDR3 loop reads CASRGRGNEQFF. CDR3 DNA: TGTGCCAGCAGGGGCAGGGGTAATGAGCAGTTCTTC. The chain has TRBV11-3 and TRBJ2-1; a weak D match, TRBD1 (6 bases). CDR3 size: 12 residues. V dropped 6 bases and J dropped 7 bases, with 10 bases sitting between them. The germline gives CDR1 SGHNT, CDR2 YENEEA.